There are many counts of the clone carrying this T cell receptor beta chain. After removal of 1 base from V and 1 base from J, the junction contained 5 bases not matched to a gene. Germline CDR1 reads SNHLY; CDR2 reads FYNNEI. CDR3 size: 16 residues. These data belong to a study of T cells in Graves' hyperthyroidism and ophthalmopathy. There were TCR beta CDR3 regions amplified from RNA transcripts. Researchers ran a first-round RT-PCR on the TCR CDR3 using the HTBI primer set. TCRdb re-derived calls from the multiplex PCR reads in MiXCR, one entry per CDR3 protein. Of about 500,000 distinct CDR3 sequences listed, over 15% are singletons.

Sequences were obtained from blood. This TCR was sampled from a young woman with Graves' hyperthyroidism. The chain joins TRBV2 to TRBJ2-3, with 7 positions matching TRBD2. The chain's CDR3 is CASSEGLAVGTDTQYF. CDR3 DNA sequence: TGTGCCAGCAGTGAAGGCCTAGCGGTTGGCACAGATACGCAGTATTTT.